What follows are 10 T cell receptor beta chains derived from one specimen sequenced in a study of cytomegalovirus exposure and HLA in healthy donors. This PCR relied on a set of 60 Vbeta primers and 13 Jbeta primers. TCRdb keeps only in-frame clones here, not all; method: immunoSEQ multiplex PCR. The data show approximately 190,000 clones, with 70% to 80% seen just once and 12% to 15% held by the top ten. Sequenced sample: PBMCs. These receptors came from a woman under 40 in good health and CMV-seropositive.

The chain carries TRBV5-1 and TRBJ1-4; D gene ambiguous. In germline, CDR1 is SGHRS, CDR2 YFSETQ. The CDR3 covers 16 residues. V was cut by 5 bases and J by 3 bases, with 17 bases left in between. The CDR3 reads CASRSDARRANEKLFF. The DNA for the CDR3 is TGCGCCAGCAGATCCGACGCTAGGCGAGCTAATGAAAAACTGTTTTTT.

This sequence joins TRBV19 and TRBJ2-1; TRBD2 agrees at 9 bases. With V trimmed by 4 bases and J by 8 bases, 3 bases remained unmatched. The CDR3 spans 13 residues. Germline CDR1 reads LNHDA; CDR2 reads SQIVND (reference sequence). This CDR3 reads CASSTASGDEQFF. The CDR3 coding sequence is TGTGCCAGTAGTACGGCTAGCGGGGATGAGCAGTTCTTC.

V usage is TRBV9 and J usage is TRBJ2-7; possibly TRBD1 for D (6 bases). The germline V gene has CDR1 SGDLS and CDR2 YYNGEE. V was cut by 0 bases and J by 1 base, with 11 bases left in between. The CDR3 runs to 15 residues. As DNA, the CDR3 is TGTGCCAGCAGCGTAGCCCCAGGACAGTCCTACGAGCAGTACTTC. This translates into CASSVAPGQSYEQYF.

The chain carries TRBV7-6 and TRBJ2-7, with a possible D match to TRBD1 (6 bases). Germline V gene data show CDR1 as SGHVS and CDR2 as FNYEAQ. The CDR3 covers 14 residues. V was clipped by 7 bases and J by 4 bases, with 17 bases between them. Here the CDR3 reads CASTFGRGPYEQYF. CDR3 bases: TGTGCCAGCACCTTCGGCAGGGGCCCGTACGAGCAGTACTTC.

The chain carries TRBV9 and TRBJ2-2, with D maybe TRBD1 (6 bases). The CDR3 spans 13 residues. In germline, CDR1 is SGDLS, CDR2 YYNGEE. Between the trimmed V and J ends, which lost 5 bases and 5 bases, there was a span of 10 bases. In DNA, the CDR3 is TGTGCCAGCAGAGAAGGGGGTACCGGGGAGCTGTTTTTT. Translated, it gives CASREGGTGELFF.

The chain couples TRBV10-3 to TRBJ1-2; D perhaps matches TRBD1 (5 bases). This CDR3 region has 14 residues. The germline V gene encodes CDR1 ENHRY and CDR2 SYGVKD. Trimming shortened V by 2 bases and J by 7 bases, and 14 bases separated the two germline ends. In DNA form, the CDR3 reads TGTGCCATCAGTGAGCCCCCGGGGGAAGGTGGCTACACCTTC. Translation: CAISEPPGEGGYTF.

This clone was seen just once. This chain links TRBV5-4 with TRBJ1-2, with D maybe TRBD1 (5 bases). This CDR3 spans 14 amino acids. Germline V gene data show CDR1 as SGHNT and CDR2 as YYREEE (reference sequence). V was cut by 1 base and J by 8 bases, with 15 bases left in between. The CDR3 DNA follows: TGTGCCAGCAGCTTGACGGGCAGGGTTGAGGGCTACACCTTC. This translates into CASSLTGRVEGYTF.

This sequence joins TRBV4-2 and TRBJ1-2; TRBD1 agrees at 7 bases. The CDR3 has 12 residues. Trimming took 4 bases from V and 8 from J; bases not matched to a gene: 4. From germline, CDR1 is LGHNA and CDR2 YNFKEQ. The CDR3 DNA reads TGTGCCAGCAGCCCTACAGGGGACGGCTACACCTTC. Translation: CASSPTGDGYTF.

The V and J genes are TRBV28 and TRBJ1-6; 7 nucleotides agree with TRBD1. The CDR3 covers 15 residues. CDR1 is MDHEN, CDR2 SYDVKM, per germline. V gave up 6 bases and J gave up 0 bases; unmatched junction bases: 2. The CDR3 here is CASSWTGSYNSPLHF. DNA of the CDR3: TGTGCCAGCAGCTGGACAGGCTCCTATAATTCACCCCTCCACTTT. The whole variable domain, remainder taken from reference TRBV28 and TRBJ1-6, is DVKVTQSSRYLVKRTGEKVFLECVQDMDHENMFWYRQDPGLGLRLIYFSYDVKMKEKGDIPEGYSVSREKKERFSLILESASTNQTSMYLCASSWTGSYNSPLHFGNGTRLTVT.

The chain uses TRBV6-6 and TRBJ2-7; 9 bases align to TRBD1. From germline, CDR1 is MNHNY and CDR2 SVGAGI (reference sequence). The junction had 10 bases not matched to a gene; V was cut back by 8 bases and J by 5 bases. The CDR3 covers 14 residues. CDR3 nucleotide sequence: TGTGCCAGCGATTCGGGACAGGGTGGGCACGAGCAGTACTTC. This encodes CASDSGQGGHEQYF.